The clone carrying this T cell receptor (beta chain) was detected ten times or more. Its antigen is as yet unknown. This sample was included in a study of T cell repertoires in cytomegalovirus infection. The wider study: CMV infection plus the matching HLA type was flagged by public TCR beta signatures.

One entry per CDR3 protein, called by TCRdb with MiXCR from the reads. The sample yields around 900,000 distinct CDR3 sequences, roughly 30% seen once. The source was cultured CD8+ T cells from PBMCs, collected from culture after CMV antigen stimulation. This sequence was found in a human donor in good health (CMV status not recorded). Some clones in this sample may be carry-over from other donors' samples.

Written as DNA, the CDR3 is TGTGCCAGCAGTAATACAGGGGGCCTTGAGACCCAGTACTTC. Translation: CASSNTGGLETQYF. J is TRBJ2-5 and V is TRBV28, with 9 bases fitting TRBD1. Trimming cost V 5 bases and J 5 bases; bases outside gene matches: 6. Per germline, CDR1 MDHEN and CDR2 SYDVKM. The CDR3 spans 14 residues.